The 28 T cell receptor beta chains reported below all come from one sample, sequenced in a study of T-cell reconstitution after alpha-beta-depleted transplantation in children. Preparation of the TCRbeta library was carried out with unique molecular identifiers. One entry per CDR3 protein, called by TCRdb with MiXCR from the PCR reads. The data hold roughly 500,000 distinct CDR3 sequences, with around a third observed a single time. Material: PBMCs from the stem cell graft donor, obtained from the stem cell graft. These receptors were taken from a human donor who donated a stem cell graft to a child with aplastic anemia.

This CDR3 reads CASSRLAGLFYNEQFF. The CDR3 DNA sequence: TGTGCCAGCAGTAGACTAGCGGGCTTATTCTACAATGAGCAGTTCTTC. J is TRBJ2-1 and V is TRBV6-2 or TRBV6-3; 10 bases fit TRBD2. The CDR3 contains 16 residues. Germline CDR1 and CDR2: MNHEY and SVGEGT. Trimming at V came to 5 bases and at J to 3 bases, leaving 7 bases not matched to a gene.

The CDR3 spells CSALGQTSTNTF. CDR3 in DNA: TGCAGTGCACTGGGACAGACGAGTACGAACACCTTC. The gene calls are TRBV20-1 and TRBJ1-2; 7 positions match TRBD1. This CDR3 has 12 amino acids. The V segment lost 6 bases and the J segment 12 bases; nucleotides outside the gene matches: 13. Germline-derived CDR1 and CDR2 are DFQATT and SNEGSKA (reference sequence).

The rearrangement uses TRBV12-3 or TRBV12-4 and TRBJ2-2, with 10 bases identical to TRBD1. The length of the CDR3 is 15 residues. V was pared by 5 bases and J by 3 bases, with 3 bases of the junction left unmatched. This CDR3 reads CASSAGQGYTGELFF. DNA for the CDR3: TGTGCCAGCAGTGCGGGACAGGGGTACACCGGGGAGCTGTTTTTT.

This rearrangement joins TRBV30 to TRBJ1-2; D is undetermined. CDR3 length equals 13 residues. Germline-derived CDR1 and CDR2 are GTSNPN and SVGIG (reference sequence). V lost 5 bases and J lost 11, with 21 bases in between. The CDR3 reads CAWVAAARVGYTF. In DNA form, the CDR3 reads TGTGCCTGGGTGGCAGCAGCACGGGTCGGATACACCTTC.

The table lists this clonotype with a few counts. This chain uses TRBV7-8 with TRBJ2-3, with TRBD2 identical over 7 bases. This CDR3 has 15 residues. Per the germline V gene, CDR1 is SGHVS and CDR2 is FQNEAQ. V gave up 6 bases and J gave up 5 bases; unmatched junction bases: 11. In nucleotides, the CDR3 is TGTGCCAGCAGTAAACGAGTGACGGGGGGAGATACGCAGTATTTT. This codes for CASSKRVTGGDTQYF.

The chain carries TRBV30 and TRBJ1-2; possible D gene TRBD1, 5 bases. Deletions cut 0 bases from V and 4 bases from J, with 9 bases between. Germline V gene sequence: CDR1 GTSNPN, CDR2 SVGIG (reference sequence). The CDR3 contains 13 residues. The CDR3 spells CAWSVSGIYGYTF. CDR3 bases: TGTGCCTGGAGTGTCTCAGGGATCTATGGCTACACCTTC.

This clonotype was counted between two and nine times. The J gene is TRBJ2-7, the V gene TRBV5-4; D is unresolved. The CDR3 has 10 amino acids. CDR1 and CDR2 (germline): SGHNT, YYREEE (reference sequence). Trimming took off 5 bases at V and 3 bases at J, with 3 bases between the two ends. The CDR3 nucleotides are TGTGCCAGCAGATACTACGAGCAGTACGTC. Amino acid sequence: CASRYYEQYV.

This clonotype was recorded at least ten times. CDR3 in amino acids: CAWSVGGYSQETQYF. The CDR3 coding sequence is TGTGCCTGGAGTGTAGGAGGCTATTCCCAAGAGACCCAGTACTTC. The rearrangement uses TRBV30 and TRBJ2-5, with D perhaps TRBD2 (5 bases). From germline, CDR1 is GTSNPN and CDR2 SVGIG (reference sequence). Deletions cut 0 bases from V and 1 base from J, with 12 bases between. The CDR3 has 15 amino acids. Complete variable domain (other parts from reference TRBV30 and TRBJ2-5): SQTIHQWPATLVQPVGSPLSLECTVEGTSNPNLYWYRQAAGRGLQLLFYSVGIGQISSEVPQNLSASRPQDRQFILSSKKLLLSDSGFYLCAWSVGGYSQETQYFGPGTRLLVL.

The V and J genes are TRBV20-1 and TRBJ1-1; possible D gene TRBD1, 5 bases. Germline loops: CDR1 DFQATT, CDR2 SNEGSKA (reference sequence). V lost 3 bases and J lost 3, with 14 bases in between. The CDR3 is 14 residues long. The CDR3 nucleotides are TGCAGTGCTAGGGACCCAAGGGGATACACTGAAGCTTTCTTT. It translates to CSARDPRGYTEAFF.

The CDR3 DNA reads TGTGCCAGTAGACTAGCGCCTACGTCGGATTCACCCCTCCACTTT. Translated: CASRLAPTSDSPLHF. This chain links TRBV19 with TRBJ1-6, with D unresolved. The V end lost 6 bases, the J end lost 8 bases, and 17 bases lay between the germline ends. The CDR3 totals 15 residues. The germline V gene encodes CDR1 LNHDA and CDR2 SQIVND (reference sequence).

This clonotype was seen more than once but under ten times. The rearrangement joins TRBV12-3 or TRBV12-4 to TRBJ2-5; D is unresolved. The CDR3 runs 13 residues. With 5 bases removed from V and 2 bases from J, the gap between germline ends came to 9 bases. The CDR3 DNA reads as TGTGCCAGCAGTCTTTCGACTCAAGAGACCCAGTACTTC. Its protein is CASSLSTQETQYF.

This clonotype was seen more than once but under ten times. The rearrangement joins TRBV11-2 to TRBJ2-1; 7 nucleotides match TRBD2. Germline CDR1 and CDR2: SGHAT and FQNNGV. Trimming removed 5 bases from V and 1 base from J; junction bases left unmatched: 17. This CDR3 is 19 amino acids long. The CDR3 protein is CASSKERRERDGSYNEQFF. The CDR3 region has the DNA TGTGCCAGCAGCAAAGAACGGAGGGAGCGGGACGGGTCCTACAATGAGCAGTTCTTC.

This clonotype was found many times. The V and J genes are TRBV12-3 or TRBV12-4 and TRBJ2-1; D is ambiguous. This CDR3 is built from 11 residues. Trimming removed 4 bases from V and 7 bases from J, with 5 bases in between. The CDR3 region is CASSWTNEQFF. Written as DNA, the CDR3 is TGTGCCAGCAGTTGGACGAATGAGCAGTTCTTC.

This clonotype was seen a few times. CDR3 sequence (DNA): TGTGCCAGCAGCTTAAACCCCTCCCGTGAGCAGTACTTC. This sequence encodes CASSLNPSREQYF. The genes are TRBV7-2 and TRBJ2-7, with D unresolved. Germline V gives CDR1 SGHTA, CDR2 FQGNSA. Trimming took 2 bases from V and 7 from J, leaving 12 bases between them. This CDR3 contains 13 residues.

This clonotype was recorded only once. J is TRBJ1-2 and V is TRBV12-3 or TRBV12-4, with 7 bases that match TRBD1. This CDR3 is built from 18 residues. V was pared by 5 bases and J by 2 bases, with 17 bases of the junction left unmatched. The CDR3 loop is CASSPFPPDRRKNYGYTF. As DNA, the CDR3 is TGTGCCAGCAGTCCTTTTCCACCGGACAGGAGAAAAAACTATGGCTACACCTTC.

The chain is built from TRBV6-1 and TRBJ2-5; D may match TRBD1 or TRBD2 (5 bases each). CDR3 length: 17 amino acids. V lost 6 bases and J 0 bases, leaving 20 bases between the germline ends. Germline CDR1 is MNHNS and CDR2 is SASEGT. The CDR3 nucleotides read TGTGCCAGCAGCCATAATCAGGGATGGGAGTACCAAGAGACCCAGTACTTC. The encoded protein is CASSHNQGWEYQETQYF.

This clonotype came up a few times. The gene calls are TRBV5-1 and TRBJ2-2, with 7 bases aligning to TRBD2. With 5 bases clipped from V and 5 bases from J, the junction kept 3 bases outside the gene matches. Per germline, CDR1 SGHRS and CDR2 YFSETQ. This CDR3 spans 13 amino acids. CDR3 nucleotides: TGCGCCAGCAGGCGGGAGCATACCGGGGAGCTGTTTTTT. Translation gives CASRREHTGELFF.

The V gene is TRBV28, the J gene TRBJ1-2; D call uncertain. This CDR3 contains 12 residues. Germline CDR1 is MDHEN and CDR2 is SYDVKM. Trimming shortened V by 6 bases and J by 7 bases, and 12 bases separated the two germline ends. The CDR3 reads CASSLAWSGYTF. In nucleotides, the CDR3 is TGTGCCAGCAGCCTTGCGTGGAGTGGCTACACCTTC.

This clonotype showed up just a few times. This rearrangement joins TRBV4-2 to TRBJ2-7; D might be TRBD1 or TRBD2, each matching 5 bases. Germline CDR1 is LGHNA and CDR2 is YNFKEQ. Trimming left V 0 bases short and J 9 bases short, with 18 bases between. This CDR3 comprises 15 residues. The CDR3 nucleotides read TGTGCCAGCAGCCAAGAGCAGGGAGCCCCTAGGACGCAGTACTTC. As protein: CASSQEQGAPRTQYF.

The chain employs TRBV6-1 and TRBJ2-7; D gene uncertain. Trimming left V 7 bases short and J 3 bases short, with 10 bases between. The CDR3 loop spans 12 amino acids. Germline V gene lookup returns CDR1 MNHNS and CDR2 SASEGT. CDR3 loop: CASTTPGYEQYV. The CDR3 nucleotides read TGTGCCAGCACGACCCCGGGCTACGAGCAGTACGTC.

This clonotype was counted a single time. The chain joins TRBV18 to TRBJ2-7, with D maybe TRBD2 (5 bases). The CDR3 has 14 amino acids. Looked up from germline, CDR1 is KGHSH and CDR2 is LQKENI. V lost 4 bases and J lost 4, with 14 bases in between. The CDR3 loop is CASSLSRTDYEQYV. The CDR3 coding sequence is TGTGCCAGCTCACTAAGCAGGACTGATTACGAGCAGTACGTC.

Only one count was recorded for this clonotype. This chain joins TRBV9 and TRBJ2-7; a possible D gene is TRBD2 (6 bases). Trimming stripped 3 bases from V and 5 bases from J, with 12 bases between. This CDR3 has 13 amino acids. The germline V gene encodes CDR1 SGDLS and CDR2 YYNGEE. CDR3 in amino acids: CASSAPGTHEQYF. CDR3 nucleotide sequence: TGTGCCAGCAGCGCTCCCGGGACTCACGAGCAGTACTTC.

The CDR3 region has the DNA TGTGCCAGCTCTTCAGGAGGGGCGCCTGGCACCGGGGAGCTGTTTTTT. Protein product: CASSSGGAPGTGELFF. This rearrangement joins TRBV18 to TRBJ2-2; D is perhaps TRBD2 (6 bases). Germline V gene lookup returns CDR1 KGHSH and CDR2 LQKENI. Trimming removed 6 bases from V and 4 bases from J, with 18 bases in between. CDR3 length: 16 amino acids.

This clonotype was seen more than once but under ten times. This chain uses TRBV6-1 with TRBJ2-1; the match to TRBD2 covers 10 bases. CDR1 is MNHNS, CDR2 SASEGT, per germline. J was trimmed by 6 bases and V by 7 bases; bases with no gene match: 6. There are 14 residues in the CDR3. The CDR3 loop reads CASNPSGSRNEQFF. The CDR3 DNA reads TGTGCCAGCAACCCTAGCGGGAGTCGCAATGAGCAGTTCTTC.

V gene TRBV29-1 combines with J gene TRBJ2-5; 11 nucleotides match TRBD1. The junction had 9 bases not matched to a gene; V was cut back by 1 base and J by 14 bases. CDR1 SQVTM and CDR2 ANQGSEA come from the germline V gene. The CDR3 runs 13 residues. CDR3 region: CSVEADWTGGLYF. The CDR3 region has the DNA TGCAGCGTTGAAGCAGATTGGACAGGGGGCTTATACTTC.

The chain uses TRBV7-9 and TRBJ2-5; D is unresolved. The germline V gene has CDR1 SEHNR and CDR2 FQNEAQ (reference sequence). Trimming cost V 4 bases and J 5 bases, with 17 bases left between them. The CDR3 is made up of 15 amino acids. CDR3 in DNA: TGTGCCAGCAGCTCCCTCGATGACTCGCTGGAGACCCAGTACTTC. Its translation is CASSSLDDSLETQYF. The variable domain in full, with the rest retrieved from reference TRBV7-9 and TRBJ2-5, is DTGVSQNPRHKITKRGQNVTFRCDPISEHNRLYWYRQTLGQGPEFLTYFQNEAQLEKSRLLSDRFSAERPKGSFSTLEIQRTEQGDSAMYLCASSSLDDSLETQYFGPGTRLLVL.

The V and J genes are TRBV12-3 or TRBV12-4 and TRBJ2-2, with 10 bases matching TRBD2. The CDR3 runs to 15 residues. Losses at the gene ends were 2 bases for V and 7 bases for J; bases not matched to a gene: 4. CDR3 amino acids: CASSLLAGGGGELFF. CDR3 coding DNA: TGTGCCAGCAGTTTATTAGCGGGAGGTGGCGGGGAGCTGTTTTTT.

This clonotype showed up just a few times. The rearrangement uses TRBV29-1 and TRBJ1-3; no firm D call. V was shortened by 5 bases and J by 3 bases, with 5 bases between the two germline ends. Germline V gene lookup returns CDR1 SQVTM and CDR2 ANQGSEA. The CDR3 extends over 11 amino acids. This CDR3 is CSVPSGNTIYF. The CDR3 region has the DNA TGCAGCGTTCCCAGTGGAAACACCATATATTTT.